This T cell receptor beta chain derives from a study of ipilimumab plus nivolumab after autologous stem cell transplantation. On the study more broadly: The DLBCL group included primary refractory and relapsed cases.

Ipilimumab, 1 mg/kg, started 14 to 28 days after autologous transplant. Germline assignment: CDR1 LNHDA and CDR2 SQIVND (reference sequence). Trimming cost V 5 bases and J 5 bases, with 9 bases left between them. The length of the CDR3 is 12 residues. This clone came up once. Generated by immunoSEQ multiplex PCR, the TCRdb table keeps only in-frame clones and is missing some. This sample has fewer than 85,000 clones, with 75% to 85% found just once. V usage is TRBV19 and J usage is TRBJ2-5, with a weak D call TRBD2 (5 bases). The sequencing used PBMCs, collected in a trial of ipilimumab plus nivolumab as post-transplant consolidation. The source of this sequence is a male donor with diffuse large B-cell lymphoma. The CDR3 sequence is CASSGGFETQYF. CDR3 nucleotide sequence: TGTGCCAGTAGTGGCGGGTTCGAGACCCAGTACTTC.